Each of the 26 T cell receptor beta chains below was sequenced from the same sample in a study of blood T cell repertoires in COVID-19. TCRdb keeps only in-frame clones here, not all; method: immunoSEQ multiplex PCR. The data show approximately 140,000 clones, more than 85% seen once. The sample taken for sequencing was peripheral blood. These receptors all come from a man aged 45 to 65 with active or convalescent COVID-19.

This clone was seen a single time. The chain couples TRBV9 to TRBJ1-5; TRBD1 agrees at 9 bases. Germline V gives CDR1 SGDLS, CDR2 YYNGEE. The CDR3 totals 15 residues. The V and J ends lost 0 bases and 7 bases, in that order; junction bases with no gene match: 5. As DNA, the CDR3 is TGTGCCAGCAGCGTAGACGGGACAGGGCCCCAGCCCCAGCATTTT. It translates to CASSVDGTGPQPQHF.

CDR3 sequence reads: CASSLASGRGLYEQYF. Here the CDR3 DNA reads TGTGCCAGCAGCTTAGCCTCGGGCAGGGGTCTCTACGAGCAGTACTTC. V is TRBV7-8 and J is TRBJ2-7; tentative D call: TRBD1 (6 bases). The ends were cut back, 0 bases at V and 3 bases at J, with 15 bases in the middle. Germline V gives CDR1 SGHVS, CDR2 FQNEAQ. The CDR3 consists of 16 residues.

V gene TRBV5-6 combines with J gene TRBJ2-5; D possibly corresponds to TRBD1 (6 bases). The V gene's germline CDR1 is SGHDT and CDR2 YYEEEE. The V end lost 4 bases, the J end lost 5 bases, and 15 bases lay between the germline ends. The CDR3 totals 14 residues. CDR3 residues: CASSRIDRRETQYF. The CDR3 bases are TGTGCCAGCAGCCGAATCGACAGGCGGGAGACCCAGTACTTC.

The V gene is TRBV21-1, the J gene TRBJ1-5; the D call of TRBD1 is as the table states it, not checked on the DNA. TRBV21-1 is given as a pseudogene. There are 15 residues in the CDR3. The CDR3 sequence is CASSKADRDDQPQHF. The CDR3 coding sequence is TGTGCCAGCAGCAAAGCGGACAGGGATGATCAGCCCCAGCATTTT.

The chain uses TRBV6-5 and TRBJ1-2; D is possibly TRBD1 (5 bases). The V gene's germline CDR1 is MNHEY and CDR2 SVGAGI. The V and J ends lost 6 bases and 8 bases respectively, with 13 bases between them. The length of the CDR3 is 12 residues. CDR3 in amino acids: CASSPQGGGYTF. The CDR3 DNA sequence: TGTGCCAGCAGCCCCCAGGGAGGCGGCTACACCTTC.

Concerning this clone itself: Other nucleotide sequences in the sample specify the same CDR3. The V call is TRBV6-5, the J call TRBJ2-7; 10 nucleotides agree with TRBD1. The CDR3 length is 13 residues. Germline CDR1 and CDR2: MNHEY and SVGAGI. The trim removed 6 bases at V and 6 bases at J, leaving 5 bases unmatched. The CDR3 protein is CASRQTGGGEQYF. The CDR3 coding sequence is TGTGCCAGCAGACAGACAGGGGGCGGCGAGCAGTACTTC.

The chain carries TRBV5-1 and TRBJ2-7; 11 nucleotides match TRBD1. V was clipped by 4 bases and J by 2 bases; unmatched bases: 2. Germline values: CDR1 SGHRS, CDR2 YFSETQ. This CDR3 spans 14 amino acids. CDR3 amino acids: CASSRTGGAYEQYF. The CDR3 region has the DNA TGCGCCAGCAGCCGGACAGGGGGCGCCTACGAGCAGTACTTC.

The J gene is TRBJ1-1, the V gene TRBV3-1 (or the pseudogene TRBV3-2); 7 nucleotides match TRBD1. V dropped 6 bases and J dropped 4; count of bases not matched to a gene: 5. Germline values: CDR1 LGHDT, CDR2 YNNKEL (reference sequence). This CDR3 is 13 amino acids long. CDR3 DNA: TGTGCCAGCAGAGCAGGGGGGAGCACTGAAGCTTTCTTT. Residues: CASRAGGSTEAFF.

V and J are TRBV28 and TRBJ1-4; 11 nucleotides line up with TRBD1. V trimming: 6 bases; J trimming: 5 bases; junction bases outside the gene matches: 14. Germline CDR1 reads MDHEN; CDR2 reads SYDVKM. The CDR3 totals 18 residues. The chain's CDR3 is CASSPPGQGVGENEKLFF. The CDR3, as DNA: TGTGCCAGCAGCCCGCCGGGACAGGGGGTCGGGGAAAATGAAAAACTGTTTTTT.

The chain employs TRBV6-1 and TRBJ2-5; 7 nucleotides match TRBD2. Germline CDR1 is MNHNS and CDR2 is SASEGT. V shed 2 bases and J 5 bases; nucleotides not matched to a gene: 11. There are 16 residues in the CDR3. The CDR3 sequence: CASSEFGRGEEETQYF. As DNA, the CDR3 is TGTGCCAGCAGTGAATTTGGGAGGGGTGAGGAGGAGACCCAGTACTTC.

V usage is TRBV30 and J usage is TRBJ2-2; 9 bases fit TRBD2. J was trimmed by 0 bases and V by 2 bases; bases with no gene match: 7. The CDR3 totals 17 residues. Per the germline V gene, CDR1 is GTSNPN and CDR2 is SVGIG (reference sequence). DNA of the CDR3: TGTGCCTGGAGTTCGAGCAGACTAGCGGCGAACACCGGGGAGCTGTTTTTT. It yields the protein CAWSSSRLAANTGELFF.

This sequence joins TRBV6-6 and TRBJ2-1; D may be TRBD1 (6 bases). Germline loops: CDR1 MNHNY, CDR2 SVGAGI (reference sequence). The V end was cut by 6 bases, the J end by 0 bases, with 12 bases between. This CDR3 is 15 amino acids long. As DNA, the CDR3 is TGTGCCAGCAGCCCCACCAGGGGCTCCTACAATGAGCAGTTCTTC. This translates into CASSPTRGSYNEQFF.

The chain links TRBV13 to TRBJ2-7, with D possibly TRBD2 on 6 matching bases. Germline CDR1 PRHDT, CDR2 FYEKMQ (reference sequence). Trimming removed 1 base at V and 0 bases at J, with 10 bases between. The CDR3 has 15 amino acids. CDR3 residues: CASSLEGRSSYEQYF. The CDR3 DNA follows: TGTGCCAGCAGCTTAGAAGGGAGGAGCTCCTACGAGCAGTACTTC.

This chain links TRBV5-1 with TRBJ2-2, with 10 nucleotides matching TRBD2. The V gene end was trimmed by 2 bases and the J gene end by 1 base; junction bases not matched to a gene: 2. The V gene's germline CDR1 is SGHRS and CDR2 YFSETQ. This CDR3 has 16 residues. CDR3 amino acids: CASSFRLAGNTGELFF. DNA of the CDR3: TGCGCCAGCAGCTTTCGACTAGCGGGGAACACCGGGGAGCTGTTTTTT.

The rearrangement joins TRBV19 to TRBJ2-7; 10 bases fit TRBD2. The ends lost 1 base at V and 0 bases at J; junction bases unmatched: 3. Germline CDR1 is LNHDA and CDR2 is SQIVND (reference sequence). The CDR3 covers 16 residues. For the CDR3, the DNA is TGTGCCAGTAGTATAGGTTCTAGCGGGAGCTCCTACGAGCAGTACTTC. Amino acid sequence: CASSIGSSGSSYEQYF.

The rearrangement joins TRBV2 to TRBJ1-1, with D possibly matching TRBD1 (5 bases). V was cut by 7 bases and J by 1 base, with 13 bases left in between. This CDR3 spans 14 amino acids. Germline values: CDR1 SNHLY, CDR2 FYNNEI. This CDR3 reads CASKGTPRNTEAFF. CDR3 DNA sequence: TGTGCCAGCAAAGGGACTCCTAGGAACACTGAAGCTTTCTTT.

This clone was observed once. This chain uses TRBV27 with TRBJ2-7, with D maybe TRBD1 (6 bases). Per the germline V gene, CDR1 is MNHEY and CDR2 is SMNVEV (reference sequence). V was clipped by 2 bases and J by 1 base, with 9 bases between them. CDR3 length: 14 residues. The CDR3 spells CASSLRQGSYEQYF. The CDR3 DNA reads as TGTGCCAGCAGTTTACGGCAGGGGTCCTACGAGCAGTACTTC.

This sequence joins TRBV4-3 and TRBJ2-3, with 9 bases lining up with TRBD2. Germline CDR1 is LGHNA and CDR2 is YSLEER. The junction had 6 bases not matched to a gene; V was cut back by 0 bases and J by 2 bases. This CDR3 spans 17 amino acids. The CDR3 spells CASSQELAGTFTDTQYF. The CDR3 bases are TGCGCCAGCAGCCAAGAGCTAGCGGGAACCTTCACAGATACGCAGTATTTT.

This chain links TRBV19 with TRBJ2-7, with D possibly being TRBD1 (6 bases). Trimming took 5 bases from V and 3 from J, leaving 17 bases between them. CDR1 is LNHDA, CDR2 SQIVND, per germline (reference sequence). The CDR3 runs to 15 residues. CDR3 sequence (DNA): TGTGCCAGTAGTTGGTCAACAGGGTCTCGCTACGAGCAGTACTTC. This translates into CASSWSTGSRYEQYF. Full variable domain (missing parts from reference TRBV19 and TRBJ2-7): DGGITQSPKYLFRKEGQNVTLSCEQNLNHDAMYWYRQDPGQGLRLIYYSQIVNDFQKGDIAEGYSVSREKKESFPLTVTSAQKNPTAFYLCASSWSTGSRYEQYFGPGTRLTVT.

For the CDR3, the DNA is TGTGCCAGCAGCTCCGACTTGTCCCACGAGACCCAGTACTTC. Amino acid sequence: CASSSDLSHETQYF. V is TRBV5-4 and J is TRBJ2-5; no definite D call. Germline-derived CDR1 and CDR2 are SGHNT and YYREEE (reference sequence). This CDR3 region has 14 residues. V lost 3 bases and J lost 5, with 14 bases in between. The full variable domain, in which reference TRBV5-4 and TRBJ2-5 provide the parts outside the CDR3, is ETGVTQSPTHLIKTRGQQVTLRCSSQSGHNTVSWYQQALGQGPQFIFQYYREEENGRGNFPPRFSGLQFPNYSSELNVNALELDDSALYLCASSSDLSHETQYFGPGTRLLVL.

The CDR3 region is CASSLGLVKETQYF. Written as DNA, the CDR3 is TGCGCCAGCAGCTTGGGACTAGTCAAAGAGACCCAGTACTTC. The gene calls are TRBV5-1 and TRBJ2-5; possible D gene TRBD2, 6 bases. CDR1 and CDR2 (germline): SGHRS, YFSETQ. Trimming left V 0 bases short and J 3 bases short, with 9 bases between. The CDR3 sequence is 14 residues long.

The chain is built from TRBV11-1 and TRBJ2-1; D not certain. The CDR3 has 14 residues. The germline V gene encodes CDR1 SGHAT and CDR2 FQDESV (reference sequence). Trimming took 3 bases from V and 8 from J, leaving 14 bases between them. This chain's CDR3 is CASSLLFPIDEQFF. CDR3 sequence (DNA): TGTGCCAGCAGCTTGCTTTTCCCTATTGATGAGCAGTTCTTC.

J is TRBJ2-3 and V is TRBV19, with D hard to call. CDR3 size: 12 residues. Germline lookup yields CDR1 LNHDA and CDR2 SQIVND (reference sequence). V was cut by 10 bases and J by 3 bases, with 11 bases left in between. Written as DNA, the CDR3 is TGTGCCACTATATCGATGACAGATACGCAGTATTTT. It is translated as CATISMTDTQYF.

The chain joins TRBV7-2 to TRBJ1-5, with D maybe TRBD1 (6 bases). The CDR3 loop spans 13 amino acids. V lost 5 bases and J lost 4, with 9 bases in between. Looked up from germline, CDR1 is SGHTA and CDR2 is FQGNSA. The CDR3 region is CASSKDRNQPQHF. CDR3 DNA: TGTGCCAGCAGCAAGGACAGAAATCAGCCCCAGCATTTT.

This clone appeared many times. The rearrangement joins TRBV12-5 to TRBJ1-1, with TRBD1 as a possible D gene (6 bases). This CDR3 is built from 14 residues. V was shortened by 6 bases and J by 7 bases, with 18 bases between the two germline ends. CDR1 is LGHNT and CDR2 is FRNRAP in the germline V gene. In DNA form, the CDR3 reads TGTGCTAGTGGCCGACAGGATATTTCGCTTGAAGCTTTCTTT. It translates to CASGRQDISLEAFF.

The CDR3 nucleotides are TGTGCCAGTAGTAGGACTAGCGGGGGAAGCTACGAGCAGTACTTC. It translates to CASSRTSGGSYEQYF. The rearrangement uses TRBV19 and TRBJ2-7; the match to TRBD2 covers 13 bases. The CDR3 has 15 residues. Germline CDR1 LNHDA, CDR2 SQIVND (reference sequence). The trim removed 4 bases at V and 3 bases at J, leaving 3 bases unmatched.